This T cell receptor beta chain was identified in a study of T cells after somatic rescue of genetic block. The germline V gene has CDR1 MNHEY and CDR2 SVGAGI. This CDR3 contains 12 residues. Trimming at V came to 7 bases and at J to 1 base, leaving 0 bases not matched to a gene. Repertoires were generated with immunoSEQ multiplex PCR, while TCRdb's copy carries only in-frame clones and drops some. The repertoire holds about 68,000 clones, with around 90% as singletons. The clonotype originates from a man aged 35-49 years. This sequence joins TRBV6-5 and TRBJ2-5; 7 bases fit TRBD2. Sequences were obtained from peripheral blood mononuclear cells (PBMCs). The CDR3 coding sequence is TGTGCCAGCACTAGCGGCCAAGAGACCCAGTACTTC. As protein: CASTSGQETQYF.